Listed here are 26 T cell receptor beta chains from one sample, sequenced in a study of T cell changes during pregnancy in multiple sclerosis. The data were produced by immunoSEQ multiplex PCR, yet TCRdb's version contains in-frame clones alone and is incomplete. The data contain 60,000 to 75,000 clones, about 91% of them singletons. Sequencing was performed on peripheral blood, taken after pregnancy. The receptors here all came from a female donor with multiple sclerosis, enrolled in a pregnancy study.

The chain uses TRBV6-5 and TRBJ2-7; tentative D call: TRBD2 (6 bases). This CDR3 comprises 12 residues. The V end lost 7 bases, the J end lost 7 bases, and 14 bases lay between the germline ends. In germline, CDR1 is MNHEY, CDR2 SVGAGI. In nucleotides, the CDR3 is TGTGCCAGCACGGGGGTCGTGGGGGAGCAGTACTTC. Translation gives CASTGVVGEQYF.

This clone was counted only a few times. This rearrangement joins TRBV19 to TRBJ1-5; D remains ambiguous. The germline CDR1 and CDR2 sequences are LNHDA and SQIVND (reference sequence). The CDR3 runs to 13 residues. Trimming removed 5 bases at V and 3 bases at J, with 8 bases between. The DNA for the CDR3 is TGTGCCAGTAGTTCTCAGAACAATCAGCCCCAGCATTTT. Its protein is CASSSQNNQPQHF.

This clone was recorded once. This CDR3 reads CASSLLPPQGPPYEQYF. CDR3 coding DNA: TGTGCCAGCAGCTTACTACCTCCACAGGGGCCCCCCTACGAGCAGTACTTC. The gene calls are TRBV11-2 and TRBJ2-5; 7 bases match TRBD1. The DNA end is a closer match to TRBJ2-7, so the J assignment may be wrong. CDR1 is SGHAT and CDR2 is FQNNGV in the germline V gene. The CDR3 sequence is 17 residues long.

The rearrangement joins TRBV6-5 to TRBJ1-2; D perhaps matches TRBD1 (5 bases). Germline lookup yields CDR1 MNHEY and CDR2 SVGAGI. Trimming shortened V by 5 bases and J by 3 bases, and 10 bases separated the two germline ends. The CDR3 runs 13 residues. The CDR3 DNA follows: TGTGCCAGCAGTCCCCAGGGTTACTATGGCTACACCTTC. It codes for CASSPQGYYGYTF.

The rearrangement uses TRBV18 and TRBJ1-1; TRBD1 aligns across 8 bases. Trimming removed 5 bases from V and 4 bases from J; junction bases left unmatched: 6. The germline V gene encodes CDR1 KGHSH and CDR2 LQKENI. The CDR3 sequence is 14 residues long. This CDR3 reads CASSSFTGGTEAFF. Written as DNA, the CDR3 is TGTGCCAGCTCATCCTTTACAGGGGGCACTGAAGCTTTCTTT.

V and J are TRBV7-2 and TRBJ2-7; 8 bases line up with TRBD1. The CDR3 has 12 residues. V lost 8 bases to trimming and J lost 1 base; unmatched junction nucleotides: 1. Germline loops: CDR1 SGHTA, CDR2 FQGNSA. The CDR3 region has the DNA TGTGCCAGCGGACAGGGTTCCTACGAGCAGTACTTC. This encodes CASGQGSYEQYF.

The V gene is TRBV6-5, the J gene TRBJ2-7, with TRBD2 identical over 7 bases. The CDR3 is 14 amino acids. CDR1 is MNHEY and CDR2 is SVGAGI in the germline V gene. V lost 0 bases, J lost 6 bases, and 5 bases stayed unmatched. DNA of the CDR3: TGTGCCAGCAGTTACTCGGGGGAGGGCGGCGAGCAGTACTTC. Protein sequence: CASSYSGEGGEQYF.

This chain links TRBV7-9 with TRBJ2-7, with 9 bases aligning to TRBD1. Trimming at V came to 5 bases and at J to 2 bases, leaving 7 bases not matched to a gene. This CDR3 contains 15 residues. CDR1 and CDR2 from the germline V gene are SEHNR and FQNEAQ (reference sequence). CDR3 nucleotide sequence: TGTGCCAGCAGCCAAGGTCGGACAGGGGCCTACGAGCAGTACTTC. This translates into CASSQGRTGAYEQYF.

The V gene is TRBV5-1, the J gene TRBJ2-2; a weak D match, TRBD1 (7 bases). V was cut by 8 bases and J by 6 bases, with 23 bases left in between. This CDR3 is 16 amino acids long. Germline lookup yields CDR1 SGHRS and CDR2 YFSETQ. This CDR3 is CASSADRTGGAGELFF. In DNA, the CDR3 is TGCGCCAGTAGCGCGGATAGGACAGGAGGGGCCGGGGAGCTGTTTTTT.

V usage is TRBV11-2 and J usage is TRBJ2-3, with 15 positions matching TRBD2. J was trimmed by 7 bases and V by 5 bases; bases with no gene match: 10. Germline CDR1 and CDR2: SGHAT and FQNNGV. The CDR3 contains 17 residues. The CDR3 DNA reads TGTGCCAGCAGCACCTGGACTAGCGGGAGGGCCCTAAATACGCAGTATTTT. Protein product: CASSTWTSGRALNTQYF.

The rearrangement joins TRBV28 to TRBJ2-7; D uncertain. Deletions cut 6 bases from V and 5 bases from J, with 11 bases between. The germline CDR1 and CDR2 sequences are MDHEN and SYDVKM. This CDR3 has 12 amino acids. CDR3 sequence: CASSPNLHEQYF. For the CDR3, the DNA is TGTGCCAGCAGCCCTAATCTCCACGAGCAGTACTTC. Full variable domain (missing parts from reference TRBV28 and TRBJ2-7): DVKVTQSSRYLVKRTGEKVFLECVQDMDHENMFWYRQDPGLGLRLIYFSYDVKMKEKGDIPEGYSVSREKKERFSLILESASTNQTSMYLCASSPNLHEQYFGPGTRLTVT.

This chain joins TRBV11-2 and TRBJ2-5; 12 bases are shared with TRBD2. This CDR3 is built from 16 residues. Germline CDR1 and CDR2: SGHAT and FQNNGV. With V trimmed by 3 bases and J by 4 bases, 6 bases remained unmatched. The CDR3 loop reads CASSLSSGRGRETQYF. CDR3 in DNA: TGTGCCAGCAGCTTGTCTAGCGGGAGGGGGCGAGAGACCCAGTACTTC.

The chain carries TRBV7-2 and TRBJ2-4; 10 nucleotides match TRBD2. CDR3 length equals 17 residues. V was clipped by 1 base and J by 6 bases; unmatched bases: 9. Germline-derived CDR1 and CDR2 are SGHTA and FQGNSA. The chain's CDR3 is CASSLDTSGRAANIQYF. The CDR3 DNA reads as TGTGCCAGCAGCTTAGACACGAGCGGGAGGGCCGCAAACATTCAGTACTTC. Filled out from reference TRBV7-2 and TRBJ2-4, the complete variable domain reads GAGVSQSPSNKVTEKGKDVELRCDPISGHTALYWYRQSLGQGLEFLIYFQGNSAPDKSGLPSDRFSAERTGGSVSTLTIQRTQQEDSAVYLCASSLDTSGRAANIQYFGAGTRLSVL.

The V and J genes are TRBV5-1 and TRBJ2-2; 10 bases match TRBD2. V shed 0 bases and J 7 bases; nucleotides not matched to a gene: 6. The CDR3 runs 16 residues. CDR1 is SGHRS, CDR2 YFSETQ, per germline. CDR3 in amino acids: CASSLAASGSGGELFF. The CDR3 region has the DNA TGCGCCAGCAGCTTGGCGGCTAGCGGGAGCGGCGGGGAGCTGTTTTTT. Full variable domain (remainder filled in from reference TRBV5-1 and TRBJ2-2): KAGVTQTPRYLIKTRGQQVTLSCSPISGHRSVSWYQQTPGQGLQFLFEYFSETQRNKGNFPGRFSGRQFSNSRSEMNVSTLELGDSALYLCASSLAASGSGGELFFGEGSRLTVL.

CDR3 sequence: CASSFRDRAYEQYF. CDR3 coding DNA: TGTGCCAGCAGTTTCCGGGACAGGGCTTACGAGCAGTACTTC. The rearrangement uses TRBV27 and TRBJ2-7, with 9 bases fitting TRBD1. CDR3 size: 14 residues. Unmatched junction bases numbered 4, after V lost 3 bases and J lost 4 bases. CDR1 and CDR2 (germline): MNHEY, SMNVEV (reference sequence).

J is TRBJ2-3 and V is TRBV11-2; TRBD2 matches at 8 bases. The CDR3 consists of 12 residues. The germline V gene has CDR1 SGHAT and CDR2 FQNNGV. The trim removed 10 bases at V and 4 bases at J, leaving 4 bases unmatched. CDR3 nucleotide sequence: TGTGCCACCAAGCGGGAGTCAGATACGCAGTATTTT. This encodes CATKRESDTQYF. Full variable domain (remainder filled in from reference TRBV11-2 and TRBJ2-3): EAGVAQSPRYKIIEKRQSVAFWCNPISGHATLYWYQQILGQGPKLLIQFQNNGVVDDSQLPKDRFSAERLKGVDSTLKIQPAKLEDSAVYLCATKRESDTQYFGPGTRLTVL.

V gene TRBV6-4 combines with J gene TRBJ1-2; TRBD1 matches 7 bases. Germline CDR1 and CDR2: MRHNA and SNTAGT. The CDR3 totals 14 residues. V dropped 7 bases and J dropped 4; count of bases not matched to a gene: 9. The CDR3 protein is CASTPGRGAYGYTF. The DNA for the CDR3 is TGTGCCAGCACCCCGGGCAGGGGGGCCTATGGCTACACCTTC.

This chain connects TRBV28 to TRBJ1-2; D perhaps matches TRBD1 (5 bases). There are 15 residues in the CDR3. Germline V CDR1 and CDR2: MDHEN, SYDVKM. The ends were cut back, 4 bases at V and 5 bases at J, with 17 bases in the middle. The CDR3 loop reads CASSSPSSGGYGYTF. CDR3 bases: TGTGCCAGCAGTTCGCCCAGCTCCGGGGGATATGGCTACACCTTC.

V is TRBV5-4 and J is TRBJ2-2, with 11 bases matching TRBD2. Germline values: CDR1 SGHNT, CDR2 YYREEE (reference sequence). With V trimmed by 4 bases and J by 3 bases, 8 bases remained unmatched. The CDR3 totals 17 residues. DNA of the CDR3: TGTGCCAGCAGCCCGGGACTAGCGGAGACCTACACCGGGGAGCTGTTTTTT. Translation gives CASSPGLAETYTGELFF.

The CDR3 DNA sequence: TGTGCCAGCAGCTTTACTGGTACGGGCACTGAAGCTTTCTTT. It encodes CASSFTGTGTEAFF. The chain employs TRBV7-9 and TRBJ1-1; D ambiguous. Germline-derived CDR1 and CDR2 are SEHNR and FQNEAQ (reference sequence). V gave up 3 bases and J gave up 4 bases, with 12 bases separating them. The CDR3 spans 14 residues.

The rearrangement links TRBV18 to TRBJ2-3; TRBD2 might be the D (6 bases). The CDR3 extends over 13 amino acids. Trimming took 2 bases from V and 4 from J, leaving 7 bases between them. Germline CDR1 reads KGHSH; CDR2 reads LQKENI. CDR3 loop: CASSPSGADTQYF. Written as DNA, the CDR3 is TGTGCCAGCTCACCATCGGGAGCAGATACGCAGTATTTT.

V usage is TRBV7-9 and J usage is TRBJ2-7; 9 nucleotides agree with TRBD2. CDR3 length equals 15 residues. With V trimmed by 5 bases and J by 2 bases, 7 bases remained unmatched. In germline, CDR1 is SEHNR, CDR2 FQNEAQ (reference sequence). The CDR3 region is CASSPPSGAAYEQYF. In DNA form, the CDR3 reads TGTGCCAGCAGCCCCCCTAGCGGGGCAGCCTACGAGCAGTACTTC.

The J gene is TRBJ2-2, the V gene TRBV28; TRBD2 agrees at 7 bases. Germline CDR1 and CDR2: MDHEN and SYDVKM. The CDR3 totals 13 residues. With V trimmed by 5 bases and J by 6 bases, 3 bases remained unmatched. The CDR3 sequence: CASSPRGAGELFF. The CDR3 nucleotides read TGTGCCAGCAGTCCCCGGGGGGCCGGGGAGCTGTTTTTT.

The chain recombines TRBV25-1 with TRBJ2-7; possibly TRBD2 for D (6 bases). V shed 5 bases and J shed 5 bases, with 16 bases lying between them. This CDR3 has 14 amino acids. Germline CDR1 MGHDK, CDR2 SYGVNS. The CDR3 here is CASSSPGTGDEQYF. The CDR3 DNA reads as TGTGCCAGCAGTTCTCCCGGGACTGGGGACGAGCAGTACTTC.

This chain connects TRBV11-3 to TRBJ2-3, with D perhaps matching TRBD1 (5 bases). The CDR3 extends over 13 amino acids. CDR1 SGHNT and CDR2 YENEEA come from the germline V gene. Trimming took off 2 bases at V and 5 bases at J, with 8 bases between the two ends. The CDR3 loop reads CASSLRGVDTQYF. For the CDR3, the DNA is TGTGCCAGCAGCTTAAGGGGCGTAGATACGCAGTATTTT.

The chain recombines TRBV12-5 with TRBJ2-1, with 7 bases matching TRBD2. The CDR3 has 16 amino acids. The trim removed 1 base at V and 8 bases at J, leaving 11 bases unmatched. Germline lookup yields CDR1 LGHNT and CDR2 FRNRAP. For the CDR3, the DNA is TGTGCTAGTGGTTTGGGAACCAGCGGGACCTCCGATGAGCAGTTCTTC. Protein product: CASGLGTSGTSDEQFF.